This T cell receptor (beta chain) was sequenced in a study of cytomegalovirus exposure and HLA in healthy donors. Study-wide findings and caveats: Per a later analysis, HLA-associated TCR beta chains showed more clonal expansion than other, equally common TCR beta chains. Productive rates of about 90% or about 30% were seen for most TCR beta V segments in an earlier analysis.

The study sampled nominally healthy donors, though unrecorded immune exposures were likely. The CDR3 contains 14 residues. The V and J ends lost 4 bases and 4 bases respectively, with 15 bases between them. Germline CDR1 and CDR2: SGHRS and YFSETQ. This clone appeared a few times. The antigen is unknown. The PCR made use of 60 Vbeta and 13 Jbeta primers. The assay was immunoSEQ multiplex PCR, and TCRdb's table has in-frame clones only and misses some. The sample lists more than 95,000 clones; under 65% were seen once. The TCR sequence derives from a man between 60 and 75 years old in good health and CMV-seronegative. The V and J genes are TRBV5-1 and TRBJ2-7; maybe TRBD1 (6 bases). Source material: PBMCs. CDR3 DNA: TGCGCCAGCAGCCGAACAGGGCGGATTTACGAGCAGTACTTC. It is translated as CASSRTGRIYEQYF.